This T cell receptor beta chain stems from a study of breast tumors, draining lymph nodes, adjacent tissues. The CDR3 totals 15 residues. V dropped 9 bases and J dropped 1 base, with 16 bases sitting between them. Looked up from germline, CDR1 is LNHDA and CDR2 is SQIVND (reference sequence). Samples came from axillary lymph nodes draining the breast cancer. Using its own MiXCR run on the multiplex PCR reads, TCRdb lists one record per CDR3 protein. The sample includes about 140,000 distinct CDR3 sequences, roughly 33% of them seen just once. This clonotype has a count of ten or more. This receptor was identified in a female donor with breast cancer. Some clones in this sample may be carry-over from other donors' samples. The gene calls are TRBV19 and TRBJ1-5; D remains unclear. Material for sequencing was axillary lymph node tissue. Here the CDR3 reads CASKVVAVSNQPQHF. In DNA form, the CDR3 reads TGTGCCAGCAAAGTCGTGGCCGTAAGCAATCAGCCCCAGCATTTT.